The rows below give T cell receptor beta chains drawn from one sample of a study of blood T cell repertoires in COVID-19. The table came from immunoSEQ multiplex PCR; TCRdb's copy has only in-frame clones and leaves some out. The sample lists some 150,000 clones; roughly 80% were seen once. Input material: peripheral blood. The receptors come from a human donor with acute or convalescent COVID-19. The donor label of this sample is uncertain. Both conserved end residues are trimmed from each CDR3.

CDR3aa: ASSEALPGQGKYGYT
j_gene: TRBJ1-2
v_gene: TRBV6-1

CDR3aa: ASSLAAASTDTQY
j_gene: TRBJ2-3
v_gene: TRBV5-1

CDR3aa: ASSVGTVLTYEQY
j_gene: TRBJ2-7
v_gene: TRBV19

CDR3aa: ASSLTGGNYGYT
j_gene: TRBJ1-2
v_gene: TRBV2

CDR3aa: SVEGQGYTDTQY
j_gene: TRBJ2-3
v_gene: TRBV29-1

CDR3aa: ASSVGGTHIYEQY
j_gene: TRBJ2-7
v_gene: TRBV9

CDR3aa: ASSQRSGGFNEKLF
j_gene: TRBJ1-4
v_gene: TRBV11-3

CDR3aa: ASSIGGNGYNSPLH
j_gene: TRBJ1-6
v_gene: TRBV19

CDR3aa: ASSPGGNTIY
j_gene: TRBJ1-3
v_gene: TRBV4-1

CDR3aa: ASSREGLPGGTEAF
j_gene: TRBJ1-1
v_gene: TRBV28

CDR3aa: ASSATGTSGSYNEQF
j_gene: TRBJ2-1
v_gene: TRBV7-6

CDR3aa: ASSETGARGTEAF
j_gene: TRBJ1-1
v_gene: TRBV10-1

CDR3aa: ASSWTGSNTEAF
j_gene: TRBJ1-1
v_gene: TRBV5-1

CDR3aa: AWRGFRGASL
j_gene: TRBJ1-4
v_gene: TRBV30

CDR3aa: ASNLDRGVSEQY
j_gene: TRBJ2-7
v_gene: TRBV7-9

CDR3aa: ASSIQGSNQPQH
j_gene: TRBJ1-5
v_gene: TRBV19

CDR3aa: ASAYRDSETQY
j_gene: TRBJ2-5
v_gene: TRBV2

CDR3aa: ASSLAGGSVDEQF
j_gene: TRBJ2-1
v_gene: TRBV5-1

CDR3aa: ASSRDQGLVLSTYEQY
j_gene: TRBJ2-7
v_gene: TRBV7-8

CDR3aa: ARSGVSTDTQY
j_gene: TRBJ2-3
v_gene: TRBV2

CDR3aa: ASSEAWTGTGNTIY
j_gene: TRBJ1-3
v_gene: TRBV6-1

CDR3aa: SAGGKLEQY
j_gene: TRBJ2-7
v_gene: TRBV20-1

CDR3aa: ASTSGGTYEQY
j_gene: TRBJ2-7
v_gene: TRBV19

CDR3aa: ASNYQRDGIEQF
j_gene: TRBJ2-1
v_gene: TRBV2

CDR3aa: ASSGGLAGFGTDTQY
j_gene: TRBJ2-3
v_gene: TRBV5-1

CDR3aa: SASQGGTGNTIY
j_gene: TRBJ1-3
v_gene: TRBV20-1

CDR3aa: ASSPRGRQPQH
j_gene: TRBJ1-5
v_gene: TRBV6-5

CDR3aa: ASRRDNTEAF
j_gene: TRBJ1-1
v_gene: TRBV14

CDR3aa: ASSLGQASYEQY
j_gene: TRBJ2-7
v_gene: TRBV5-6

CDR3aa: ASSYRVGTEAF
j_gene: TRBJ1-1
v_gene: TRBV4-2

CDR3aa: ASSLLTGTRDNEQF
j_gene: TRBJ2-1
v_gene: TRBV3-1/TRBV3-2

CDR3aa: ASSAPGQGNEKLF
j_gene: TRBJ1-4
v_gene: TRBV19

CDR3aa: ASSLGDRGSTGELF
j_gene: TRBJ2-2
v_gene: TRBV5-1

CDR3aa: ASSLELGTGPDTQY
j_gene: TRBJ2-3
v_gene: TRBV5-1

CDR3aa: ASSWGLAGGAQY
j_gene: TRBJ2-3
v_gene: TRBV7-2

CDR3aa: ASSLRGQGAAGYT
j_gene: TRBJ1-2
v_gene: TRBV7-2

CDR3aa: ASSLRLLGSRDEQY
j_gene: TRBJ2-7
v_gene: TRBV7-8

CDR3aa: ASSPAPYRRSSYNEQF
j_gene: TRBJ2-1
v_gene: TRBV7-2

CDR3aa: ASSEMPENQPQH
j_gene: TRBJ1-5
v_gene: TRBV6-1

CDR3aa: ASSLNRGGSPLH
j_gene: TRBJ1-6
v_gene: TRBV27

CDR3aa: ASSFDSEAF
j_gene: TRBJ1-1
v_gene: TRBV25-1

CDR3aa: ASSYQAGRRTEQY
j_gene: TRBJ2-7
v_gene: TRBV7-8

CDR3aa: ASQTGWDSEAF
j_gene: TRBJ1-1
v_gene: TRBV6-5

CDR3aa: ASSPDRGGRSPLH
j_gene: TRBJ1-6
v_gene: TRBV28

CDR3aa: ASSQGDREAF
j_gene: TRBJ1-1
v_gene: TRBV18

CDR3aa: AIRANPGLAGAGEQY
j_gene: TRBJ2-7
v_gene: TRBV10-3

CDR3aa: ASSQTRGPYNEQF
j_gene: TRBJ2-1
v_gene: TRBV3-1/TRBV3-2

CDR3aa: ASTGDANEKLF
j_gene: TRBJ1-4
v_gene: TRBV5-6

CDR3aa: ASEEGELF
j_gene: TRBJ2-2
v_gene: TRBV12-5

CDR3aa: ARPGSTSYLRTAGEQY
j_gene: TRBJ2-7
v_gene: TRBV19

CDR3aa: ASSMTRDEQY
j_gene: TRBJ2-7
v_gene: TRBV7-8

CDR3aa: ASTSSGANEKLF
j_gene: TRBJ1-4
v_gene: TRBV5-1

CDR3aa: ASSSDRVIGGYT
j_gene: TRBJ1-2
v_gene: TRBV5-1

CDR3aa: ASSERDGNQPQH
j_gene: TRBJ1-5
v_gene: TRBV19

CDR3aa: ASSRMPGTSGSYEQY
j_gene: TRBJ2-7
v_gene: TRBV4-2

CDR3aa: ASSESGGGYT
j_gene: TRBJ1-2
v_gene: TRBV25-1

CDR3aa: ASSEDREETQY
j_gene: TRBJ2-5
v_gene: TRBV6-1

CDR3aa: ASSLGGQSQEGYT
j_gene: TRBJ1-2
v_gene: TRBV5-1

CDR3aa: ASSLKTGQETQY
j_gene: TRBJ2-5
v_gene: TRBV7-2

CDR3aa: ASTLPGLAGAGELF
j_gene: TRBJ2-2
v_gene: TRBV2